This TCR beta chain was sequenced in a study of identical twins. Between the trimmed V and J ends, which lost 3 bases and 5 bases, there was a span of 11 bases. This CDR3 is 12 amino acids long. CDR1 is SQVTM, CDR2 ANQGSEA, per germline. MiXCR, run by TCRdb on the 5' RACE reads, gives a single entry per CDR3 protein. The sample yields 1.5 million to 2 million distinct CDR3 sequences, 25% to 35% seen once. Notes on the study in general: Excess sharing between twins was weaker in beta out-of-frame sequences. Twin-shared out-of-frame alpha sequences showed excess low generation probability. Models predicted too little out-of-frame TCR alpha sharing in monozygotic twins.

This clonotype has at least ten counts. The antigen remains undetermined. The chain carries TRBV29-1 and TRBJ2-7; D might be TRBD1 or TRBD2, each matching 6 bases. The clonotype comes from a newborn girl in good health. Specimen: cord blood. The CDR3 DNA sequence: TGCAGCGTTGACAGGGGAGGAGACGAGCAGTACTTC. Residues: CSVDRGGDEQYF.